This TCR beta chain came from a study of T-cell reconstitution after alpha-beta-depleted transplantation in children (dated by TCRdb to 2016 to 2017). About the full investigation: Using TCR repertoire profiling, the study followed T-cell immune reconstitution in a quantitative way in children after TCRalphabeta/CD19-depleted allogeneic hematopoietic cell transplantation.

This clonotype turned up a few times. What this receptor recognizes is not known. No quality values exist for individual bases; no much larger clone is one base distant. V is clipped by 3 bases and J by 1 base, and the sequence between their germline boundaries is 7 bases long. The germline V gene gives CDR1 as SQVTM and CDR2 as ANQGSEA. The CDR3 holds 13 amino acids from the cysteine to the phenylalanine. The entry retains the CDR3 DNA only, 39 bases that are in frame from base 1. Receptor amplification or capture employed PCR. The sequencing machine was an Illumina HiSeq 2500. TCR libraries were prepared with molecular barcoding, using unique molecular identifiers to normalize TCRbeta repertoire quantification. Using fastp at Q25 and MiXCR, TCRdb reprocessed the public reads and kept productive beta chains. Every CDR3 protein is listed once, alongside the most common genes and DNA of its rows. This sample gives approximately 510,000 distinct CDR3 sequences in total; around 20% of them show up just once. In total, the top ten clones hold 3% to 4% of the sample.

Specimen: PBMCs from the stem cell graft donor, collected from the stem cell graft. The sequence derives from a human donor who donated a stem cell graft to a child with acute lymphoblastic leukemia. The chain links TRBV29-1 with TRBJ2-1; the D gene lacks a confident call. The CDR3 region: CSVDRDSYNEQFF. The sequenced DNA is TGCAGCGTTGACAGAGATTCCTACAATGAGCAGTTCTTC.